The 21 T cell receptor beta chains below come from one sample, sequenced in a study of shared clonotypes between healthy human individuals. Profiled with immunoSEQ multiplex PCR; TCRdb holds only in-frame clones, not every one. The sample holds about 2,500,000 clones, approximately 90% seen once. The specimen sequenced was naive CD4+ T cells sorted from blood. Subset defined: CD45RA+ positively selected. The receptors were sampled from a man between 18 and 35 years old in good health.

This chain connects TRBV2 to TRBJ2-3, with TRBD2 identical over 7 bases. Germline V lookup: CDR1 SNHLY, CDR2 FYNNEI. This CDR3 has 16 residues. J gave up 0 bases and V 7 bases, and 10 bases lay outside the gene matches. CDR3 residues: CASNGEASGSTDTQYF. The CDR3 DNA reads as TGTGCCAGCAATGGGGAGGCTAGCGGTAGCACAGATACGCAGTATTTT.

The J gene is TRBJ1-2, the V gene TRBV19, with D uncertain. The germline V gene has CDR1 LNHDA and CDR2 SQIVND (reference sequence). Trimming took off 6 bases at V and 2 bases at J, with 19 bases between the two ends. This CDR3 is built from 16 residues. CDR3 sequence reads: CASSRSAMPVNYGYTF. CDR3 DNA sequence: TGTGCCAGTAGCCGCTCGGCCATGCCCGTAAACTATGGCTACACCTTC.

This chain links TRBV5-1 with TRBJ2-3; TRBD2 matches at 7 bases. J lost 2 bases, V lost 0 bases, and 3 bases had no gene match. CDR3 length: 15 residues. The germline V gene encodes CDR1 SGHRS and CDR2 YFSETQ. This CDR3 is CASSLGSGYTDTQYF. CDR3 nucleotide sequence: TGCGCCAGCAGCTTGGGTAGCGGGTACACAGATACGCAGTATTTT. The entire variable domain, with the rest obtained from reference TRBV5-1 and TRBJ2-3, is as follows: KAGVTQTPRYLIKTRGQQVTLSCSPISGHRSVSWYQQTPGQGLQFLFEYFSETQRNKGNFPGRFSGRQFSNSRSEMNVSTLELGDSALYLCASSLGSGYTDTQYFGPGTRLTVL.

The chain combines TRBV18 with TRBJ1-3; no clear D gene. CDR3 size: 14 residues. The germline V gene encodes CDR1 KGHSH and CDR2 LQKENI. The V gene lost 4 bases and the J gene lost 2 bases, with 9 bases spanning the gap. The CDR3 here is CASSRGATGNTIYF. As DNA, the CDR3 is TGTGCCAGCTCACGGGGTGCTACTGGAAACACCATATATTTT.

The V and J genes are TRBV10-1 and TRBJ1-3; D is unresolved. Germline assignment: CDR1 WNHNN and CDR2 SYGVQD (reference sequence). The CDR3 extends over 14 amino acids. Trimming stripped 4 bases from V and 2 bases from J, with 9 bases between. CDR3 in amino acids: CASSGGKPGNTIYF. CDR3 nucleotide sequence: TGCGCCAGCAGTGGAGGAAAACCTGGAAACACCATATATTTT.

This chain joins TRBV19 and TRBJ1-6; D gene unclear. Germline CDR1 reads LNHDA; CDR2 reads SQIVND (reference sequence). CDR3 length equals 18 residues. V lost 8 bases and J lost 0, with 20 bases in between. CDR3 amino acids: CASRPNEGRYSYNSPLHF. The CDR3 coding sequence is TGTGCCAGTCGCCCCAACGAGGGCAGGTACTCCTATAATTCACCCCTCCACTTT. Filled out from reference TRBV19 and TRBJ1-6, the complete variable domain reads DGGITQSPKYLFRKEGQNVTLSCEQNLNHDAMYWYRQDPGQGLRLIYYSQIVNDFQKGDIAEGYSVSREKKESFPLTVTSAQKNPTAFYLCASRPNEGRYSYNSPLHFGNGTRLTVT.

A remark on this clone: Other DNA sequences in the same sample also yield this CDR3. For the CDR3, the DNA is TGTGCCAGCAGTTCCCCCGGAGGCTATGGCTACACCTTC. Its translation: CASSSPGGYGYTF. The V and J genes are TRBV27 and TRBJ1-2; D unresolved. The CDR3 contains 13 residues. Per the germline V gene, CDR1 is MNHEY and CDR2 is SMNVEV (reference sequence). With 4 bases removed from V and 4 bases from J, the gap between germline ends came to 10 bases.

With respect to this clone: The same CDR3 is also encoded by other DNA sequences in this sample. J is TRBJ1-2 and V is TRBV29-1; D is ambiguous. The CDR3 spans 11 residues. Germline V lookup: CDR1 SQVTM, CDR2 ANQGSEA. The V gene lost 4 bases and the J gene lost 5 bases, with 8 bases spanning the gap. CDR3 nucleotide sequence: TGCAGCGTTGGCGTGGGGTATGGCTACACCTTC. It specifies CSVGVGYGYTF. Variable domain in full (rest from reference TRBV29-1 and TRBJ1-2): SAVISQKPSRDICQRGTSLTIQCQVDSQVTMMFWYRQQPGQSLTLIATANQGSEATYESGFVIDKFPISRPNLTFSTLTVSNMSPEDSSIYLCSVGVGYGYTFGSGTRLTVV.

This rearrangement joins TRBV19 to TRBJ2-1; TRBD2 aligns across 7 bases. Germline values: CDR1 LNHDA, CDR2 SQIVND (reference sequence). The ends lost 2 bases at V and 7 bases at J; junction bases unmatched: 11. This CDR3 has 16 residues. The DNA for the CDR3 is TGTGCCAGTAGTATATACGGACTAGTTATTTGGAATGAGCAGTTCTTC. It codes for CASSIYGLVIWNEQFF.

The gene calls are TRBV14 and TRBJ2-7; no clear D. The CDR3 runs 14 residues. Looked up from germline, CDR1 is SGHDN and CDR2 is FVKESK. Trimming pared 5 bases from V and 3 bases from J, leaving 14 bases between. CDR3 sequence (DNA): TGTGCCAGCAGCGAACGGGTCCGTTTCTACGAGCAGTACTTC. Residues: CASSERVRFYEQYF.

V usage is TRBV14 and J usage is TRBJ2-5; D is undetermined. The CDR3 is 14 residues long. Trimming pared 1 base from V and 5 bases from J, leaving 11 bases between. Germline CDR1 reads SGHDN; CDR2 reads FVKESK. The CDR3 DNA is TGTGCCAGCAGCCAAGTGGGCCGCCTGGAGACCCAGTACTTC. This codes for CASSQVGRLETQYF.

This chain connects TRBV7-9 to TRBJ1-3; D is ambiguous. V gave up 1 base and J gave up 8 bases, with 9 bases separating them. Germline V lookup: CDR1 SEHNR, CDR2 FQNEAQ (reference sequence). The CDR3 is 13 residues long. CDR3 DNA: TGTGCCAGCAGCTTAGGTCCGGGTGACACCATATATTTT. Protein sequence: CASSLGPGDTIYF.

The V call is TRBV29-1, the J call TRBJ2-7; 9 nucleotides match TRBD1. V lost 7 bases, J lost 6 bases, and 7 bases stayed unmatched. This CDR3 comprises 12 residues. Looked up from germline, CDR1 is SQVTM and CDR2 is ANQGSEA. The CDR3 sequence is CSAGTGLGEQYF. In DNA, the CDR3 is TGCAGCGCCGGGACAGGGTTGGGCGAGCAGTACTTC.

In this sample, this clone turned up once. This sequence joins TRBV6-4 and TRBJ2-1, with TRBD1 identical over 7 bases. This CDR3 comprises 16 residues. Unmatched junction bases numbered 13, after V lost 5 bases and J lost 6 bases. Per the germline V gene, CDR1 is MRHNA and CDR2 is SNTAGT. The CDR3 loop reads CASSSGQSYAGNEQFF. In DNA form, the CDR3 reads TGTGCCAGCAGTTCGGGACAGTCTTATGCGGGCAATGAGCAGTTCTTC.

The chain has TRBV18 and TRBJ1-1; TRBD1 matches 7 bases. V lost 4 bases to trimming and J lost 0 bases; unmatched junction nucleotides: 5. CDR1 KGHSH and CDR2 LQKENI come from the germline V gene. CDR3 length equals 15 residues. The CDR3 DNA sequence: TGTGCCAGCTCACTAAGGGACAGCTTGAACACTGAAGCTTTCTTT. Translated, it gives CASSLRDSLNTEAFF.

V gene TRBV19 combines with J gene TRBJ1-2; D is perhaps TRBD1 (5 bases). V lost 6 bases to trimming and J lost 3 bases, with 26 bases between them. Germline loops: CDR1 LNHDA, CDR2 SQIVND (reference sequence). The CDR3 covers 18 residues. This CDR3 is CASSPRSLRGSGDYGYTF. The CDR3 nucleotides are TGTGCCAGTAGCCCACGCTCCCTGAGAGGTTCGGGGGACTATGGCTACACCTTC.

The chain combines TRBV6-6 with TRBJ1-1; weak D call: TRBD1 (5 bases). The length of the CDR3 is 14 residues. The ends were cut back, 4 bases at V and 1 base at J, with 10 bases in the middle. Germline CDR1 MNHNY, CDR2 SVGAGI (reference sequence). CDR3 in DNA: TGTGCCAGCAGTTCGCCGGGGGAGAACACTGAAGCTTTCTTT. Its translation: CASSSPGENTEAFF.

This clone was observed once. The J gene is TRBJ2-3, the V gene TRBV11-3; 8 nucleotides agree with TRBD1. With 1 base clipped from V and 3 bases from J, the junction kept 3 bases outside the gene matches. The germline CDR1 and CDR2 sequences are SGHNT and YENEEA. The length of the CDR3 is 15 residues. As DNA, the CDR3 is TGTGCCAGCAGCTTAGGGGGGACAGGAACAGATACGCAGTATTTT. Encoded protein: CASSLGGTGTDTQYF.

This chain uses TRBV28 with TRBJ2-1, with D perhaps given as TRBD1 or TRBD2 (6 bases each). The CDR3 totals 15 residues. Germline CDR1 MDHEN, CDR2 SYDVKM. V shed 4 bases and J shed 1 base, with 11 bases lying between them. The CDR3: CASSYRGRSYNEQFF. As DNA, the CDR3 is TGTGCCAGCAGTTATCGGGGGCGTTCCTACAATGAGCAGTTCTTC.

The CDR3 coding sequence is TGTGCCAGCAGTGAAGTGGGATTTCACTCCTATAATTCACCCCTCCACTTT. Its translation: CASSEVGFHSYNSPLHF. The J gene is TRBJ1-6, the V gene TRBV6-1, with D unresolved. V was cut by 1 base and J by 0 bases, with 10 bases left in between. The germline V gene encodes CDR1 MNHNS and CDR2 SASEGT. The CDR3 is 17 amino acids.

This clone was recorded once. This chain connects TRBV7-2 to TRBJ2-3, with TRBD2 matching 9 bases. V lost 1 base and J lost 10; bases outside the gene matches: 9. The length of the CDR3 is 15 residues. Germline-derived CDR1 and CDR2 are SGHTA and FQGNSA. CDR3 sequence (DNA): TGTGCCAGCAGCTTAGTTAGCCTAGCGGGAACGCCGCAGTATTTT. This sequence encodes CASSLVSLAGTPQYF.